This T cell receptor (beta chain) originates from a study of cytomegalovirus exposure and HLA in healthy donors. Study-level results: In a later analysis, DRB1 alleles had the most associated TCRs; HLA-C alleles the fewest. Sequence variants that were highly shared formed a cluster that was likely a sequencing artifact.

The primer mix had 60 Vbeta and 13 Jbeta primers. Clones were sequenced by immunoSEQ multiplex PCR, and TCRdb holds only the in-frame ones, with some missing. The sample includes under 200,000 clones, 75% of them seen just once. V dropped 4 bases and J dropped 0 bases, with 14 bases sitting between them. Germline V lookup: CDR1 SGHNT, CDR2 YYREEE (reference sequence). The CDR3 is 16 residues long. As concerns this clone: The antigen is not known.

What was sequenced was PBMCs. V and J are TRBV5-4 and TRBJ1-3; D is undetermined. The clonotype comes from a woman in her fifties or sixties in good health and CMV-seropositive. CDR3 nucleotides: TGTGCCAGCAGCCGTGCCGAGGGCAGCTCTGGAAACACCATATATTTT. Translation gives CASSRAEGSSGNTIYF.